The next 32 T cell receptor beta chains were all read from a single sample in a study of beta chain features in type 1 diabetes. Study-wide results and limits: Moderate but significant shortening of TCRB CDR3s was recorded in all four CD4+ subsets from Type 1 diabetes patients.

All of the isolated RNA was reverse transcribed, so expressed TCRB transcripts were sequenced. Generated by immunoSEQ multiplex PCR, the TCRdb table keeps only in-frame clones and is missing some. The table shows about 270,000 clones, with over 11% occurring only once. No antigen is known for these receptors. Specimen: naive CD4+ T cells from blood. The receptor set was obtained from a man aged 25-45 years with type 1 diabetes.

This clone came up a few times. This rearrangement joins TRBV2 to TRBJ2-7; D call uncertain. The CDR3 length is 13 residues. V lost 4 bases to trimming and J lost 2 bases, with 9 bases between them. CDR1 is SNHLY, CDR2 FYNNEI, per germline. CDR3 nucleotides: TGTGCCAGCAGTGTCTCACAAGCCTACGAGCAGTACTTC. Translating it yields CASSVSQAYEQYF.

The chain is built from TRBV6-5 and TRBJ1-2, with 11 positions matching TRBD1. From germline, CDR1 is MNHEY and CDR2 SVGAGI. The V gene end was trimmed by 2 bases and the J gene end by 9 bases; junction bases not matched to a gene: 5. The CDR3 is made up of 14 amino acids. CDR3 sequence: CASSYRDRGISYTF. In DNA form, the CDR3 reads TGTGCCAGCAGTTACCGGGACAGGGGGATCAGCTACACCTTC.

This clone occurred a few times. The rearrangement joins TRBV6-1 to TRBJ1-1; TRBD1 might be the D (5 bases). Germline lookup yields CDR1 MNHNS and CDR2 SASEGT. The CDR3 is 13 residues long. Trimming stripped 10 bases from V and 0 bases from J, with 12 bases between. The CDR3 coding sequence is TGTGCCACTAGGCGGGGGGTGAACACTGAAGCTTTCTTT. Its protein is CATRRGVNTEAFF.

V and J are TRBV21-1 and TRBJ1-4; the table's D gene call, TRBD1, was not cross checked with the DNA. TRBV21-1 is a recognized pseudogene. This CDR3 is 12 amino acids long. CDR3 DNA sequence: TGTGCCAGCAGCAAACTGCAGGAAAAACTGTTTTTT. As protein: CASSKLQEKLFF.

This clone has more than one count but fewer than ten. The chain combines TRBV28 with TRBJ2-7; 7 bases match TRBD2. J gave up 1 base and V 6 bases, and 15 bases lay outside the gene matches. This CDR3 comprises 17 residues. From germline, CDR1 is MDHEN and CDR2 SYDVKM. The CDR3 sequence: CASRRTSKGSGSYEQYF. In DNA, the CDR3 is TGTGCCAGCAGAAGGACTAGTAAAGGGAGTGGGTCCTACGAGCAGTACTTC.

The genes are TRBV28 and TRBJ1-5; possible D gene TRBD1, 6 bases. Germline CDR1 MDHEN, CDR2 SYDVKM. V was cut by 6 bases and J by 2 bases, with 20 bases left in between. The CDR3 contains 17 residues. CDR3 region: CASSRTGWDGGNQPQHF. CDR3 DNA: TGTGCCAGCAGCCGAACAGGGTGGGACGGCGGCAATCAGCCCCAGCATTTT.

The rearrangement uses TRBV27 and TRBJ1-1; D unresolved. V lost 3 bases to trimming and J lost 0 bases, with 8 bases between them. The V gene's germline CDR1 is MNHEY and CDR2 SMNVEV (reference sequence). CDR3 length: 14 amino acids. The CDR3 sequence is CASSFRRVNTEAFF. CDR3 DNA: TGTGCCAGCAGTTTTCGGCGGGTGAACACTGAAGCTTTCTTT.

CDR3 in amino acids: CAFSPEARSEQYF. Here the CDR3 DNA reads TGTGCCTTCTCCCCTGAGGCCCGATCCGAGCAGTACTTC. The chain carries TRBV10-3 and TRBJ2-7; no reliable D call. The CDR3 spans 13 residues. Germline V gene data show CDR1 as ENHRY and CDR2 as SYGVKD. Trimming left V 11 bases short and J 6 bases short, with 20 bases between.

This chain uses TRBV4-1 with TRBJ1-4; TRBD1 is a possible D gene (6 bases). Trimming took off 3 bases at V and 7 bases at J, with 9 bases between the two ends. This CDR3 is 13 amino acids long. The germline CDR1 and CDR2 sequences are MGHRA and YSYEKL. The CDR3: CASSHLDSEKLFF. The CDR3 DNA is TGCGCCAGCAGCCACCTGGACAGTGAAAAACTGTTTTTT.

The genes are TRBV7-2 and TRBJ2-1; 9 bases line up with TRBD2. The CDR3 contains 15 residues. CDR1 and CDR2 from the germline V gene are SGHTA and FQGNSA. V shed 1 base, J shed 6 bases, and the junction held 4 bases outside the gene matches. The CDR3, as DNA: TGTGCCAGCAGCTTAGTAGCGGGAGCCCTCAATGAGCAGTTCTTC. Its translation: CASSLVAGALNEQFF.

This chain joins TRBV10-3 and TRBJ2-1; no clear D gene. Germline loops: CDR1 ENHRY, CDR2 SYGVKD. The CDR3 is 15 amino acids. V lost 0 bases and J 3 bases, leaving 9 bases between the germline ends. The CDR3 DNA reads TGTGCCATCAGTGAGTCGGCAGCGAACTACAATGAGCAGTTCTTC. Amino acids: CAISESAANYNEQFF.

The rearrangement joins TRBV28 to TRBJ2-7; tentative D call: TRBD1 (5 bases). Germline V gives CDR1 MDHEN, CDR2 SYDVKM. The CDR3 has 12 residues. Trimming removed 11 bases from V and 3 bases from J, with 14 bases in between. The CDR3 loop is CASQGVLYEQYF. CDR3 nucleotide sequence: TGTGCCTCCCAAGGGGTTCTCTACGAGCAGTACTTC.

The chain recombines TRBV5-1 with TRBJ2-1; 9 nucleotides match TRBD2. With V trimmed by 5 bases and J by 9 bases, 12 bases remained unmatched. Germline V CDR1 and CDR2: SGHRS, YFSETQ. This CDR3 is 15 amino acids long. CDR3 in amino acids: CASRQPAGGGGEQFF. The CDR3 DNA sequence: TGCGCCAGCAGACAGCCAGCGGGAGGAGGGGGTGAGCAGTTCTTC.

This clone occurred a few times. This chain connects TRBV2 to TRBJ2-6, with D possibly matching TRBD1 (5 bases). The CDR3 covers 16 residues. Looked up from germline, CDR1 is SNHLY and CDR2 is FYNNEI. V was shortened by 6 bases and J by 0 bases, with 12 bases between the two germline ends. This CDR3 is CASRRGRLSGANVLTF. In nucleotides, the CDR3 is TGTGCCAGCAGAAGGGGAAGACTCTCTGGGGCCAACGTCCTGACTTTC.

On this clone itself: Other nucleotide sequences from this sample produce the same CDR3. The CDR3 bases are TGTGCCAGCTCACCTGGGGAGAACTATGGCTACACCTTC. This sequence encodes CASSPGENYGYTF. V is TRBV18 and J is TRBJ1-2; unclear D gene. The germline gives CDR1 KGHSH, CDR2 LQKENI. Trimming removed 3 bases at V and 2 bases at J, with 7 bases between. This CDR3 region has 13 residues.

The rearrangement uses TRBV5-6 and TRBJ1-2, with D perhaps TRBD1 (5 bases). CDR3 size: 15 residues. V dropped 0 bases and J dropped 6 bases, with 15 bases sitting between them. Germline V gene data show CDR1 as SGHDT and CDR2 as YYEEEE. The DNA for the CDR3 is TGTGCCAGCAGCTTGGAGGCAGGCGGGGCCCATGGCTACACCTTC. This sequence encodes CASSLEAGGAHGYTF.

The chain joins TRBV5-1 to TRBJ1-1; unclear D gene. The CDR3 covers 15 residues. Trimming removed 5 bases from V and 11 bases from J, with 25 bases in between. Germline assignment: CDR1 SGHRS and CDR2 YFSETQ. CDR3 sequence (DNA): TGCGCCAGCAGACTCTTGGAGAATTCTGGTACGGAGGCTTTCTTT. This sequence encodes CASRLLENSGTEAFF. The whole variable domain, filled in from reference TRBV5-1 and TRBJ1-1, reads KAGVTQTPRYLIKTRGQQVTLSCSPISGHRSVSWYQQTPGQGLQFLFEYFSETQRNKGNFPGRFSGRQFSNSRSEMNVSTLELGDSALYLCASRLLENSGTEAFFGQGTRLTVV.

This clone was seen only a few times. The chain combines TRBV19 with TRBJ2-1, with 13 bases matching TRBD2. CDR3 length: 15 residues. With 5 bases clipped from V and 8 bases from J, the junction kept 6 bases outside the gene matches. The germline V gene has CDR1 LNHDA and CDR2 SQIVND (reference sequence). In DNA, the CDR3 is TGTGCCAGTAGTGTACTAGCGGGAGGGCCGGATGAGCAGTTCTTC. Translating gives CASSVLAGGPDEQFF.

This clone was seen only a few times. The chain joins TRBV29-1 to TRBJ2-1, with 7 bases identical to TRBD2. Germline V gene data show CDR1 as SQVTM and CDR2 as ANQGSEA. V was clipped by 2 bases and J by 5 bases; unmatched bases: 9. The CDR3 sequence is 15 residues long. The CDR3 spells CSVERGGSLHNEQFF. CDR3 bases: TGCAGCGTTGAAAGGGGCGGGAGTCTACACAATGAGCAGTTCTTC.

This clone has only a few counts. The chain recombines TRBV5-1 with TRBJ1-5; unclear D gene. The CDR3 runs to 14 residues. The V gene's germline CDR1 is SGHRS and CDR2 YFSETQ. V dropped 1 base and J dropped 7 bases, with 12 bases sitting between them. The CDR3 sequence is CASSLTGLEQPQHF. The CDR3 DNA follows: TGCGCCAGCAGCTTGACTGGGCTCGAGCAGCCCCAGCATTTT.

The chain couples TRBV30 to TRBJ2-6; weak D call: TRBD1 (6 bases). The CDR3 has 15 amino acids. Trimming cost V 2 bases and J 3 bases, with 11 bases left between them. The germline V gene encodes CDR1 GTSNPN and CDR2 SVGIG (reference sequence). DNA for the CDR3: TGTGCCTGGAGTCAAACAGGGAGTGGGGCCAACGTCCTGACTTTC. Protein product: CAWSQTGSGANVLTF.

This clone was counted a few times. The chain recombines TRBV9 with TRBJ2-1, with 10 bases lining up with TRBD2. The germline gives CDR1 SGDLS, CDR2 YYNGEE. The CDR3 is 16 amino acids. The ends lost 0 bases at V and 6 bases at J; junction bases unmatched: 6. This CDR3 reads CASSVAPGLASNEQFF. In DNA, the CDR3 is TGTGCCAGCAGCGTAGCCCCGGGACTAGCGTCCAATGAGCAGTTCTTC.

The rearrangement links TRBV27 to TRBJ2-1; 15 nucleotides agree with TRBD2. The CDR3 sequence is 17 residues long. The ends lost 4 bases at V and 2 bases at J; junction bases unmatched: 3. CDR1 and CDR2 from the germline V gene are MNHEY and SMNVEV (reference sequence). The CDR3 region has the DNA TGTGCCAGCAGTTCCTGGACTAGCGGGAGGGCCTACAATGAGCAGTTCTTC. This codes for CASSSWTSGRAYNEQFF.

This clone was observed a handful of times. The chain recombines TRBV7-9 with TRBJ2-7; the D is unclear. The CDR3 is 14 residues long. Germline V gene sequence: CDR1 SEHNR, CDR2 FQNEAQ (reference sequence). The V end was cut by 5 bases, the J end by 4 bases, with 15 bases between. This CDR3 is CASSPPRAGYEQYF. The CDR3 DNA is TGTGCCAGCAGCCCTCCCCGTGCAGGATACGAGCAGTACTTC. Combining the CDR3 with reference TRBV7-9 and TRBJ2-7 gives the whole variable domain DTGVSQNPRHKITKRGQNVTFRCDPISEHNRLYWYRQTLGQGPEFLTYFQNEAQLEKSRLLSDRFSAERPKGSFSTLEIQRTEQGDSAMYLCASSPPRAGYEQYFGPGTRLTVT.

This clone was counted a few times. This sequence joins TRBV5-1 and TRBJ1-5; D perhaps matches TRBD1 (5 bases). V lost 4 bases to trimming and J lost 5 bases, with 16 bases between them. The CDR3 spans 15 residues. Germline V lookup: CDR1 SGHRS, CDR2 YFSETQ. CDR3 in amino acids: CASSPEGRGDQPQHF. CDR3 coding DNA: TGCGCCAGCAGCCCGGAGGGCCGAGGGGATCAGCCCCAGCATTTT.

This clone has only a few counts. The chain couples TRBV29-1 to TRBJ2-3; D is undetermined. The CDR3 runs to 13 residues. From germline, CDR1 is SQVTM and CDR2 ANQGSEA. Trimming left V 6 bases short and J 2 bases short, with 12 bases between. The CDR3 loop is CSVISAYTDTQYF. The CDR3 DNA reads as TGCAGCGTGATAAGCGCCTACACAGATACGCAGTATTTT.

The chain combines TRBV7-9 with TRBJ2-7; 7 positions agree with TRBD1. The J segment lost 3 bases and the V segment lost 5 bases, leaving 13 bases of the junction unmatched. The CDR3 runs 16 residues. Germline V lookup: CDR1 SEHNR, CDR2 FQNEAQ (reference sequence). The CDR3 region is CASSRGKTTGSYEQYF. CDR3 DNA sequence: TGTGCCAGCAGCCGAGGAAAGACGACAGGGAGCTACGAGCAGTACTTC.

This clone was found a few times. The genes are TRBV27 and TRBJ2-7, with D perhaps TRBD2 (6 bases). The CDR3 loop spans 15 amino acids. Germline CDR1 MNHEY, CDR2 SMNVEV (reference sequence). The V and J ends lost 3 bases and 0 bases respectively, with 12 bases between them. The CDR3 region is CASSLSSAHSYEQYF. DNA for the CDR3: TGTGCCAGCAGTTTGTCTAGCGCCCACTCCTACGAGCAGTACTTC.

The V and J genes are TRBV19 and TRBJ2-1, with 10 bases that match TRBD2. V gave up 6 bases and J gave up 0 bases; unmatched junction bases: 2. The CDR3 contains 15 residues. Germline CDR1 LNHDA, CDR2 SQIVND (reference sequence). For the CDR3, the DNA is TGTGCCAGTAGCTTAGCGGGAGGCTCCTACAATGAGCAGTTCTTC. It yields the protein CASSLAGGSYNEQFF.

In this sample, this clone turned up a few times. The CDR3 here is CAISESTGPTSYEQYF. The CDR3 DNA follows: TGTGCCATCAGTGAGTCGACTGGCCCCACCTCCTACGAGCAGTACTTC. This chain uses TRBV10-3 with TRBJ2-7; D ambiguous. V gave up 0 bases and J gave up 0 bases, with 12 bases separating them. This CDR3 comprises 16 residues. In germline, CDR1 is ENHRY, CDR2 SYGVKD.

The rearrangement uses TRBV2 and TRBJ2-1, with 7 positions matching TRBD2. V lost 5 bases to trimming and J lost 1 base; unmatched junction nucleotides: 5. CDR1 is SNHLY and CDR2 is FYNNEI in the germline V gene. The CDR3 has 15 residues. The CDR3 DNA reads TGTGCCAGCAGTCAGCGGGGCACATCCTACAATGAGCAGTTCTTC. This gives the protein CASSQRGTSYNEQFF.

CDR3 sequence reads: CASSLRRDSYEQYF. CDR3 DNA: TGTGCCAGCAGTTTAAGGAGGGACTCCTACGAGCAGTACTTC. This sequence joins TRBV27 and TRBJ2-7; D possibly corresponds to TRBD2 (6 bases). The germline CDR1 and CDR2 sequences are MNHEY and SMNVEV (reference sequence). Trimming pared 2 bases from V and 0 bases from J, leaving 8 bases between. The CDR3 sequence is 14 residues long.